One TCR beta chain is described in this entry. The sample originates from a study of blood T cell repertoires in COVID-19. Study-level background: Sample material is recorded as cDNA or gDNA derived from T cells, B-cell-depleted T cells, or PBMCs.

The CDR3 covers 15 residues. Losses at the gene ends were 7 bases for V and 8 bases for J; bases not matched to a gene: 10. Germline V CDR1 and CDR2: MNHEY, SVGAGI. Sequenced by immunoSEQ multiplex PCR; TCRdb stores in-frame clones only, minus some. Of about 200,000 clones listed, 80% to 95% are singletons. Sequenced sample: peripheral blood. This sequence originates from a man aged 45-65 years with acute or convalescent COVID-19. The gene calls are TRBV6-5 and TRBJ1-4; 10 nucleotides agree with TRBD1. CDR3 loop: CASKTGQGKREKLFF. The DNA of the CDR3 is TGTGCCAGCAAGACGGGACAGGGGAAAAGGGAAAAACTGTTTTTT.